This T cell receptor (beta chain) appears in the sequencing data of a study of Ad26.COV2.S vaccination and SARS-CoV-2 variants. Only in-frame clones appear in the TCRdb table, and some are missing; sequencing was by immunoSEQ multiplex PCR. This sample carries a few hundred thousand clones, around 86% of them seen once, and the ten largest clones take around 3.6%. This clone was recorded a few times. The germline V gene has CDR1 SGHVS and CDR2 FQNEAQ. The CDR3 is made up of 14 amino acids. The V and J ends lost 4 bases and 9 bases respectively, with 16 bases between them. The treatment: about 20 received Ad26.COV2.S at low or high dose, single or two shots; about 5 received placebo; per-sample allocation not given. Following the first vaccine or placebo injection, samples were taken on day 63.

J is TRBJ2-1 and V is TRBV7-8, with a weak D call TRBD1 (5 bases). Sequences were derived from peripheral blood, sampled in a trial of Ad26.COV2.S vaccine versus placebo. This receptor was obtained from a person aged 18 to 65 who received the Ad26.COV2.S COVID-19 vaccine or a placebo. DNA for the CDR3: TGTGCCAGCAGCTCAAAAGACAGTTGGCGTGAGCAGTTCTTC. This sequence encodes CASSSKDSWREQFF.